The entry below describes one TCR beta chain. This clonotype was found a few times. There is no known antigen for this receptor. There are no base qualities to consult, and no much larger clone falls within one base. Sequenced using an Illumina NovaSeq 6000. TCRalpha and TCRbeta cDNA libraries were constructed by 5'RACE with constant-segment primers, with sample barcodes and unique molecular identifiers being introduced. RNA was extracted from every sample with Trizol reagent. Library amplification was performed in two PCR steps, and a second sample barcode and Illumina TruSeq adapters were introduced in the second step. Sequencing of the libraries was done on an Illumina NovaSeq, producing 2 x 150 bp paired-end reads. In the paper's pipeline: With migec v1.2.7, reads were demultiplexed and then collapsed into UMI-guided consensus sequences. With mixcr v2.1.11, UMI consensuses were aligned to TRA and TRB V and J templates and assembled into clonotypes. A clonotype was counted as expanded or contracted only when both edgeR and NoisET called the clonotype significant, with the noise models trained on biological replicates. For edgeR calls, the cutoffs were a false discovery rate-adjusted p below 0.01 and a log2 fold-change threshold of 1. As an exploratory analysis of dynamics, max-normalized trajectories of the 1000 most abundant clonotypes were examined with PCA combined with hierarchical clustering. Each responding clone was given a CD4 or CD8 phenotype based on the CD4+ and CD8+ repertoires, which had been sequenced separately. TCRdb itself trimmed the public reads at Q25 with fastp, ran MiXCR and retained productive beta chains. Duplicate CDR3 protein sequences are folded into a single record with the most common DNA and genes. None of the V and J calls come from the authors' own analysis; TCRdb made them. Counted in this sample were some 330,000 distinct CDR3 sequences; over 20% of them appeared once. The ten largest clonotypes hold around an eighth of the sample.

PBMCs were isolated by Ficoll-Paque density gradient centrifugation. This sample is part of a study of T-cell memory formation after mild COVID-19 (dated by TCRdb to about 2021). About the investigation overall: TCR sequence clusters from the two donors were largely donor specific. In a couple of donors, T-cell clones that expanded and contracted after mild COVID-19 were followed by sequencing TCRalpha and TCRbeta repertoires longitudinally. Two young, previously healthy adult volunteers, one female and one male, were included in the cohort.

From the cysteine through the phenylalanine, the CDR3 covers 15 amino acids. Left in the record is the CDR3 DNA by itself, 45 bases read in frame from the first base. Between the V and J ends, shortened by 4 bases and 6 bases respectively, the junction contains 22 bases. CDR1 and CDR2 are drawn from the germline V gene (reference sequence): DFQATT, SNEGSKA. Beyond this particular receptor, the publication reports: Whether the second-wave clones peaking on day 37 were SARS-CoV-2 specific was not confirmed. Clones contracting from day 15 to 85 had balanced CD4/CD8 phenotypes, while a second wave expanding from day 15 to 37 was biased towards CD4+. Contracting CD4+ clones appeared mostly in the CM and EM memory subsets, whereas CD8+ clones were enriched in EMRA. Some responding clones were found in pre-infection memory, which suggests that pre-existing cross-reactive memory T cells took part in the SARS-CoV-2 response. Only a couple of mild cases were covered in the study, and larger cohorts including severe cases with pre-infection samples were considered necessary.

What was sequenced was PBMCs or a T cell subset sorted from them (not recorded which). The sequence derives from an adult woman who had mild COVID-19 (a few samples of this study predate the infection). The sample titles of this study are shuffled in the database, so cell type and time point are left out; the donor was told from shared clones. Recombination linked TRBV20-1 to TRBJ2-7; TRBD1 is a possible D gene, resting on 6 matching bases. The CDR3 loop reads CSANQLGTRDGEQYF. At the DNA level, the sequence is TGCAGTGCTAACCAACTCGGGACAAGGGACGGCGAGCAGTACTTC.